The entry that follows covers one T cell receptor beta chain sequence. What it binds is not known. This could be a read error, since a much larger clone is one nucleotide away. Looked up from germline, CDR1 is ENHRY and CDR2 is SYGVKD. This CDR3 is 16 amino acids long. Time point of the sample: newly diagnosed GD, antithyroid drugs for less than 3 months. Preparation of the TCR library used RNA extracted from PBMCs. This sample was included in a study of regulatory T cells in long-lasting Graves disease. In the study overall: Patients with new Graves' disease had used antithyroid drugs below 3 months.

Findings and caveats of the study: Persistent disease was characterized by preferential usage of TRBV28, TRBJ1-2 and TRBJ2-5.

Arm-PCR of CDR3 regions with iRepertoire HTBI primers generated TCR beta libraries. TCRdb fed the multiplex PCR reads into MiXCR, producing one record per CDR3 protein. Of 200,000 to 250,000 distinct CDR3 sequences in the sample, about 18% were seen once. V gene TRBV10-3 combines with J gene TRBJ2-7; D perhaps matches TRBD2 (6 bases). This clonotype was sampled from a female donor with Graves disease. The sequencing used peripheral blood mononuclear cells (PBMCs), collected at new diagnosis, from a patient treated with antithyroid drugs. The CDR3 is CAISESKTGSSYEQHF. The CDR3 nucleotides read TGTGCCATCAGTGAGTCGAAAACCGGGAGCTCCTACGAGCAGCACTTC.